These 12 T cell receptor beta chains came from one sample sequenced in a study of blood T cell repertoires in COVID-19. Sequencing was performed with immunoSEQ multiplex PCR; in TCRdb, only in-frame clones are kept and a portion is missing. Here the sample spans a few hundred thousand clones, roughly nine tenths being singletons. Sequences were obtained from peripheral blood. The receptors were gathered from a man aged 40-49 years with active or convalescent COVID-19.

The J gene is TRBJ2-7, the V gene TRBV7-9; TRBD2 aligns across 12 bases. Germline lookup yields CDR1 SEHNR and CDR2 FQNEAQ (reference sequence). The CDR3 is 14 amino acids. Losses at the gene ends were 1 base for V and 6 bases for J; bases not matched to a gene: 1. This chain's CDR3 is CASSLGLAGVEQYF. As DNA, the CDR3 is TGTGCCAGCAGCTTAGGACTAGCGGGAGTCGAGCAGTACTTC.

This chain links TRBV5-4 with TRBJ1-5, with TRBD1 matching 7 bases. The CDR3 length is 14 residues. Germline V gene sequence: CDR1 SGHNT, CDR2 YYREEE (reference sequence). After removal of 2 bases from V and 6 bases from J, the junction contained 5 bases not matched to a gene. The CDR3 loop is CASSFEGGGQPQHF. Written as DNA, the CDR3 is TGTGCCAGCAGCTTCGAAGGGGGCGGTCAGCCCCAGCATTTT.

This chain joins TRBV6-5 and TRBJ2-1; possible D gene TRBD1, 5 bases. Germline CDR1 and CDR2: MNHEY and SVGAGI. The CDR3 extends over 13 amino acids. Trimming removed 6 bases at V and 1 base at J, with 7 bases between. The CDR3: CASSQGSYNEQFF. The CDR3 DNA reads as TGTGCCAGCAGCCAGGGTTCCTACAATGAGCAGTTCTTC.

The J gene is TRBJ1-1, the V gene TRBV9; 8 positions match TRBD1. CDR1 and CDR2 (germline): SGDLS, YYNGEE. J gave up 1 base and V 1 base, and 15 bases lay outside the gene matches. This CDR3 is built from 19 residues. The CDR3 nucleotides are TGTGCCAGCAGCGTATTCTCTACAGGGGGGATAGACGAGAACACTGAAGCTTTCTTT. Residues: CASSVFSTGGIDENTEAFF.

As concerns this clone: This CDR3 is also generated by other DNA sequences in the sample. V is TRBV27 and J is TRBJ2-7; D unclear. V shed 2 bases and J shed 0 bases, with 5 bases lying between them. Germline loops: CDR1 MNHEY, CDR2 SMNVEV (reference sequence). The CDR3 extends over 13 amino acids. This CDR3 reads CASSLASSYEQYF. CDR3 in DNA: TGTGCCAGCAGTTTAGCCAGCTCCTACGAGCAGTACTTC.

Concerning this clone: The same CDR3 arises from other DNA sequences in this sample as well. The CDR3 loop reads CASSVGRNTEAFF. In DNA, the CDR3 is TGTGCCAGCAGCGTAGGGAGGAACACTGAAGCTTTCTTT. The chain carries TRBV9 and TRBJ1-1; unclear D gene. V shed 0 bases and J shed 1 base, with 4 bases lying between them. The CDR3 totals 13 residues. CDR1 and CDR2 (germline): SGDLS, YYNGEE.

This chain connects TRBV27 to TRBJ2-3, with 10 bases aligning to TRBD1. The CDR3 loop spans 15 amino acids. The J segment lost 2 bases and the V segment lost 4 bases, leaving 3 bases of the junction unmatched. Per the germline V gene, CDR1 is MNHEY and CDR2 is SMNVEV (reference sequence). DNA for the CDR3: TGTGCCAGCAGTTCAGGGACAGGGGCCACAGATACGCAGTATTTT. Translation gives CASSSGTGATDTQYF.

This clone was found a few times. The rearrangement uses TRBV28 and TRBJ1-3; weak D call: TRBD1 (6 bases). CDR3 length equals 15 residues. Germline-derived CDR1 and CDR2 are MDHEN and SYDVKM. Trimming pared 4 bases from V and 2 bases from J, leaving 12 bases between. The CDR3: CASSSSQGTGNTIYF. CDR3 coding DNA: TGTGCCAGCAGTTCCTCGCAGGGGACTGGAAACACCATATATTTT. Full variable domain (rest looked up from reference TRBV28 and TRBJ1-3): DVKVTQSSRYLVKRTGEKVFLECVQDMDHENMFWYRQDPGLGLRLIYFSYDVKMKEKGDIPEGYSVSREKKERFSLILESASTNQTSMYLCASSSSQGTGNTIYFGEGSWLTVV.

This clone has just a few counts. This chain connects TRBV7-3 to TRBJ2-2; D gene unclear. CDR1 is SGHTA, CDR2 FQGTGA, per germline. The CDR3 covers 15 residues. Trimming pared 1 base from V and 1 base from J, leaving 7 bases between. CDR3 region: CASSLSAMNTGELFF. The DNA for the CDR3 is TGTGCCAGCAGCTTAAGTGCTATGAACACCGGGGAGCTGTTTTTT.

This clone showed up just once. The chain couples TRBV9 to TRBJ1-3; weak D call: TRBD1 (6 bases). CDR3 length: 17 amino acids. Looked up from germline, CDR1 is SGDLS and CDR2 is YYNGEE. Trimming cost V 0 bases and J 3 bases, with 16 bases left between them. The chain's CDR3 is CASSVEGRGLFGNTIYF. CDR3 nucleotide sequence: TGTGCCAGCAGCGTAGAGGGCAGGGGTCTTTTTGGAAACACCATATATTTT.

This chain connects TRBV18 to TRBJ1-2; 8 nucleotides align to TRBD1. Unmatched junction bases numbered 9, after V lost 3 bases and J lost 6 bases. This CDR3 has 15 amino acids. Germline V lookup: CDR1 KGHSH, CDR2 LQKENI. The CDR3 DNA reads TGTGCCAGCTCACCTCGGACAGGGAGTATAGATGGCTACACCTTC. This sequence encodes CASSPRTGSIDGYTF.

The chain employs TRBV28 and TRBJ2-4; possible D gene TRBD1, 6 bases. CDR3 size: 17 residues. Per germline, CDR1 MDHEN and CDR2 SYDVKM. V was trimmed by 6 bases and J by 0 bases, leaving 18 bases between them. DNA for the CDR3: TGTGCCAGCAGGCCCCTGCCAGGGGAACTAGCCAAAAACATTCAGTACTTC. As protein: CASRPLPGELAKNIQYF.